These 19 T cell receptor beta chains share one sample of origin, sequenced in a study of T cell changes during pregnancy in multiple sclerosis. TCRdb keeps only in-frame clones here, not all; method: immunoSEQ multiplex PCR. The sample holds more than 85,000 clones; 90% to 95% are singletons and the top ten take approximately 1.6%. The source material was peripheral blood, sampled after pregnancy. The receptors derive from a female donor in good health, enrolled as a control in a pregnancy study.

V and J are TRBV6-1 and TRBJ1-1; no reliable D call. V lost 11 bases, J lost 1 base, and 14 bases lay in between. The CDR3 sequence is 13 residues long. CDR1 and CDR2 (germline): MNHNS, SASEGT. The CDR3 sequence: CAVVKSANTEAFF. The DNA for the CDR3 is TGTGCCGTGGTGAAGAGCGCGAACACTGAAGCTTTCTTT.

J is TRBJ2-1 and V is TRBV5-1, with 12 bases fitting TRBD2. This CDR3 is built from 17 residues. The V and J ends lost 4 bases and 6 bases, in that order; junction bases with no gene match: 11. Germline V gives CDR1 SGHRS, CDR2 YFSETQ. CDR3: CASSPLAGGPYPNEQFF. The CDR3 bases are TGCGCCAGCAGCCCCCTAGCGGGAGGGCCGTATCCCAATGAGCAGTTCTTC.

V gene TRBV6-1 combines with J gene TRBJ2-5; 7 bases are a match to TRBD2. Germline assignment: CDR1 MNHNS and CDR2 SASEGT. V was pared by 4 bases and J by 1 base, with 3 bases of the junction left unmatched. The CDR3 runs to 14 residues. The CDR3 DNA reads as TGTGCCAGCAGTGGCGGGAGAGCCCAAGAGACCCAGTACTTC. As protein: CASSGGRAQETQYF.

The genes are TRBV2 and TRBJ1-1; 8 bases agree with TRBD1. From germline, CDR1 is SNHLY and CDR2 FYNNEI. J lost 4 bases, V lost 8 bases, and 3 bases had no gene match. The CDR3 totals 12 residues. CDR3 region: CASRQGATEAFF. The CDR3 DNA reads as TGTGCCAGCCGGCAGGGGGCCACTGAAGCTTTCTTT.

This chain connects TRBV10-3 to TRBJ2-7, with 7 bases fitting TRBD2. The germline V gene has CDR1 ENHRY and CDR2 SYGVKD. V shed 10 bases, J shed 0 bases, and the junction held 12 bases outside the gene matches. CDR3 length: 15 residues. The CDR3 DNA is TGTGCCACCTCTTCCCCCAGCGGGGTCTCCTACGAGCAGTACTTC. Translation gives CATSSPSGVSYEQYF.

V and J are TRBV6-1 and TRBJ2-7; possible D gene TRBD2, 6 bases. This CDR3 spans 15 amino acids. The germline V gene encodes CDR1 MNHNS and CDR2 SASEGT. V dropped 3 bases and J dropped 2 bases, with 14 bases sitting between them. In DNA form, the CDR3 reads TGTGCCAGCAGTGACCCCGGGACTTCAACCTACGAGCAGTACTTC. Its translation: CASSDPGTSTYEQYF.

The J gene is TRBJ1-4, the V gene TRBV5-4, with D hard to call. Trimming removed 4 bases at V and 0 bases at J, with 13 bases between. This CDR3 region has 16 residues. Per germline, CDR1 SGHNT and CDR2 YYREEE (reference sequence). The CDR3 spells CASSTGGRATNEKLFF. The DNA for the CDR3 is TGTGCCAGCAGCACGGGTGGGAGGGCAACTAATGAAAAACTGTTTTTT.

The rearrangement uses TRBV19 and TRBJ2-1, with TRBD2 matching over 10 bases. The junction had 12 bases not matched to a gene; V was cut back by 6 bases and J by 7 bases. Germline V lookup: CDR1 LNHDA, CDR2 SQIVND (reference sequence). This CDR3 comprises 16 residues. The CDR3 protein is CASSDLLAGRENEQFF. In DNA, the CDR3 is TGTGCCAGTAGCGACTTACTAGCGGGAAGGGAGAATGAGCAGTTCTTC. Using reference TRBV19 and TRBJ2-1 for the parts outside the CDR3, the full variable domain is DGGITQSPKYLFRKEGQNVTLSCEQNLNHDAMYWYRQDPGQGLRLIYYSQIVNDFQKGDIAEGYSVSREKKESFPLTVTSAQKNPTAFYLCASSDLLAGRENEQFFGPGTRLTVL.

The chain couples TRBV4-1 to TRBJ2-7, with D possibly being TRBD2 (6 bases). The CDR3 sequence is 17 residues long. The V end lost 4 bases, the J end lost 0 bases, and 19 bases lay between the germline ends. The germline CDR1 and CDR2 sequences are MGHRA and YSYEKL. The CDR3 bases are TGCGCCAGCAGCCCGGCCCAGAGCGGGTGGACCTCCTACGAGCAGTACTTC. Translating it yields CASSPAQSGWTSYEQYF.

The CDR3 sequence is CASSPPTRNEKLFF. The CDR3 nucleotides read TGTGCCAGCTCACCACCGACAAGGAATGAAAAACTGTTTTTT. The chain uses TRBV18 and TRBJ1-4; D is unresolved. The length of the CDR3 is 14 residues. Per the germline V gene, CDR1 is KGHSH and CDR2 is LQKENI. V shed 0 bases and J shed 5 bases, with 7 bases lying between them.

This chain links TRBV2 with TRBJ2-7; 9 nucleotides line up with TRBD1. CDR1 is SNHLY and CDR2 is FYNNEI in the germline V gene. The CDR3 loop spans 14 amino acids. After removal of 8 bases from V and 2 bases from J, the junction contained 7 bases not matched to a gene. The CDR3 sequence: CASSTGTGTYEQYF. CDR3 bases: TGTGCCAGCTCGACCGGGACAGGGACCTACGAGCAGTACTTC.

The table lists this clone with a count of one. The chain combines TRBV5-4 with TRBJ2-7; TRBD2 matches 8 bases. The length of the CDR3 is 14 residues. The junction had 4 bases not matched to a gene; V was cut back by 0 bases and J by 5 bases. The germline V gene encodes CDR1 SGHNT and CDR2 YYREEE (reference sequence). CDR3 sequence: CASSLGAGVHEQYF. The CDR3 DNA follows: TGTGCCAGCAGCTTGGGAGCGGGAGTCCACGAGCAGTACTTC.

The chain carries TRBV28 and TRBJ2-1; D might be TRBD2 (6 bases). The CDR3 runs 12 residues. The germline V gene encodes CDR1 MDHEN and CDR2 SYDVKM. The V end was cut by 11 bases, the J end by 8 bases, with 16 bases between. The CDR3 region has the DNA TGTGCCGCCCAGCGGGTCGGAGATGAGCAGTTCTTC. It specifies CAAQRVGDEQFF. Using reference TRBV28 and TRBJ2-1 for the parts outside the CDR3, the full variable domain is DVKVTQSSRYLVKRTGEKVFLECVQDMDHENMFWYRQDPGLGLRLIYFSYDVKMKEKGDIPEGYSVSREKKERFSLILESASTNQTSMYLCAAQRVGDEQFFGPGTRLTVL.

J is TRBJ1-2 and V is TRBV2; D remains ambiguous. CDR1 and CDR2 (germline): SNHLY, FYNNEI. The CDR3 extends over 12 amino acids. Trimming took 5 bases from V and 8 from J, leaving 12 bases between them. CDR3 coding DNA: TGTGCCAGCAGTAAAGGGCTCGAAGGCTACACCTTC. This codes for CASSKGLEGYTF.

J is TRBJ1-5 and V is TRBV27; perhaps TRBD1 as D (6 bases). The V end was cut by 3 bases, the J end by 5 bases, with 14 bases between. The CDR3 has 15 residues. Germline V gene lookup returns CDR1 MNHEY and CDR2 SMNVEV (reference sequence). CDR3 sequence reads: CASSFSRGSDQPQHF. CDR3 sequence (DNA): TGTGCCAGCAGTTTTAGCAGGGGATCTGATCAGCCCCAGCATTTT.

The CDR3 DNA follows: TGTGCCAGCAGCTCCCACAGGGGGAACACCGGGGAGCTGTTTTTT. It translates to CASSSHRGNTGELFF. The chain employs TRBV11-2 and TRBJ2-2; 7 bases are shared with TRBD1. The CDR3 consists of 15 residues. The trim removed 4 bases at V and 1 base at J, leaving 3 bases unmatched. Germline V lookup: CDR1 SGHAT, CDR2 FQNNGV.

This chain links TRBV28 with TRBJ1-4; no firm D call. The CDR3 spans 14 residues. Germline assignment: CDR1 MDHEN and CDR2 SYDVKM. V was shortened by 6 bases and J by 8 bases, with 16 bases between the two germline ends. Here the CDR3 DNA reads TGTGCCAGCAGCCGCGGGCCCAATCAGGAAAAACTGTTTTTT. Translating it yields CASSRGPNQEKLFF.

CDR3: CASSPALASAGAEAFF. The CDR3, as DNA: TGTGCCAGCTCACCAGCCCTTGCATCGGCAGGGGCTGAAGCTTTCTTT. This chain connects TRBV18 to TRBJ1-1, with D perhaps TRBD1 (6 bases). V was shortened by 2 bases and J by 6 bases, with 19 bases between the two germline ends. The CDR3 runs to 16 residues. CDR1 is KGHSH, CDR2 LQKENI, per germline.

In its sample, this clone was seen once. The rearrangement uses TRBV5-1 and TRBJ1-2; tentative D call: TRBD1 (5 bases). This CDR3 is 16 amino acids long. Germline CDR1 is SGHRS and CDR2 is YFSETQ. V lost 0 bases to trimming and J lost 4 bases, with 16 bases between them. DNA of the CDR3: TGCGCCAGCAGCTTGGTCGGTCAGGGTGATATCTATGGCTACACCTTC. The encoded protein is CASSLVGQGDIYGYTF.